The rows below give T cell receptor beta chains drawn from one sample of a study of blood T cell repertoires in COVID-19. Sequencing used immunoSEQ multiplex PCR; TCRdb keeps in-frame clones, though not all of them. The sample lists roughly 86,000 clones, 84% occurring once. The sequencing sample was made of peripheral blood. Receptors were obtained from a man between 60 and 75 years old with acute or convalescent COVID-19. The CDR3 runs from the conserved cysteine through the conserved F or W. The order of the fields is V gene, clone size, J gene, D gene, CDR3 protein, CDR3 DNA. D genes are given only for firm matches. Clone size is stated in some rows and not others, as once, few, many or a class when expanded.

>TRBV15|NA|TRBJ1-3|NA
CATSRAGEGNTIYF
TGTGCCACCAGCAGAGCCGGGGAAGGAAACACCATATATTTT
>TRBV19|NA|TRBJ2-1|TRBD2
CASRGLAGFEQFF
TGTGCCAGTAGAGGACTAGCGGGGTTTGAGCAGTTCTTC
>TRBV11-2|NA|TRBJ2-7|NA
CASSLDHSGQTYEQYF
TGTGCCAGCAGCTTAGATCACTCAGGACAAACCTACGAGCAGTACTTC
>TRBV7-2|few|TRBJ2-2|TRBD2
CASSPTSGDLYGELFF
TGTGCCAGCAGCCCGACTAGCGGGGATTTGTACGGGGAGCTGTTTTTT
>TRBV4-1|NA|TRBJ1-2|TRBD1
CASSQGTGDGYTF
TGCGCCAGCAGCCAAGGAACAGGGGATGGCTACACCTTC
>TRBV29-1|NA|TRBJ1-2|NA
CSVESEDYRAYGYTF
TGCAGCGTTGAATCGGAAGATTACAGGGCCTATGGCTACACCTTC
>TRBV3-1/TRBV3-2|NA|TRBJ2-5|TRBD2
CASSPGTSGVGETQYF
TGTGCCAGCAGCCCGGGGACTAGCGGGGTAGGTGAGACCCAGTACTTC
>TRBV4-1|NA|TRBJ2-1|NA
CASSLGWGDYNEQFF
TGCGCCAGCAGCCTTGGTTGGGGAGATTACAATGAGCAGTTCTTC
>TRBV7-2|once|TRBJ2-3|TRBD2
CASSLEVSGGALTDTQYF
TGTGCCAGCAGCTTAGAGGTTAGCGGGGGGGCCCTAACAGATACGCAGTATTTT
>TRBV11-3|NA|TRBJ2-1|TRBD1
CASSPGTGGNEQFF
TGTGCCAGCAGCCCCGGGACAGGGGGCAATGAGCAGTTCTTC
>TRBV27|NA|TRBJ1-3|NA
CASSPSSGSGNTIYF
TGTGCCAGCAGTCCATCCTCAGGGTCCGGAAACACCATATATTTT
>TRBV19|NA|TRBJ1-1|TRBD1
CASSIVPDRATEAFF
TGTGCCAGTAGTATAGTCCCGGACAGGGCCACTGAAGCTTTCTTT
>TRBV30|NA|TRBJ1-2|TRBD1
CAWSVAAGGDYGYTF
TGTGCCTGGAGTGTGGCCGCAGGGGGCGACTATGGCTACACCTTC
>TRBV20-1|NA|TRBJ2-7|NA
CSASRAGVYEQYF
TGCAGTGCTAGTAGGGCAGGGGTCTACGAGCAGTACTTC
>TRBV5-5|NA|TRBJ2-5|NA
CASSPMRETGQTQYF
TGTGCCAGCAGCCCTATGAGGGAGACAGGCCAGACCCAGTACTTC
>TRBV5-1|NA|TRBJ2-3|TRBD2
CASISGGSTDTQYF
TGCGCCAGCATAAGCGGGGGAAGCACAGATACGCAGTATTTT
>TRBV23-1|NA|TRBJ1-2|TRBD1
CASSQKKQGADYGYTF
TGCGCCAGCAGTCAGAAAAAGCAGGGGGCGGACTATGGCTACACCTTC
>TRBV12-5|NA|TRBJ2-3|TRBD1
CASGPGQGTDTQYF
TGTGCTAGTGGTCCCGGACAGGGGACAGATACGCAGTATTTT
>TRBV7-9|NA|TRBJ1-2|TRBD1
CASGETTGFGYTF
TGTGCCAGCGGAGAAACGACAGGGTTCGGCTACACCTTC
>TRBV4-1|NA|TRBJ1-2|TRBD1
CASSQEGGRDHGYTF
TGCGCCAGCAGCCAAGAAGGGGGCAGGGATCATGGCTACACCTTC
>TRBV29-1|NA|TRBJ1-4|NA
CSVYGQLNEKLFF
TGCAGCGTCTATGGACAGCTTAATGAAAAACTGTTTTTT
>TRBV28|NA|TRBJ1-1|TRBD1
CASSPGTERGTEAFF
TGTGCCAGCAGTCCCGGGACAGAAAGGGGAACTGAAGCTTTCTTT
>TRBV28|NA|TRBJ1-2|NA
CASSLKLTGGGYTF
TGTGCCAGCAGTTTAAAGCTGACCGGGGGGGGCTACACCTTC
>TRBV6-1|NA|TRBJ2-5|TRBD2
CASSEAQGGKGETQYF
TGTGCCAGCAGTGAAGCGCAGGGAGGGAAAGGAGAGACCCAGTACTTC
>TRBV9|NA|TRBJ1-2|TRBD1
CASSDISGGIIYGYTF
TGTGCCAGCAGCGATATATCAGGGGGCATTATATATGGCTACACCTTC
>TRBV5-1|NA|TRBJ2-1|NA
CASSLGQAYNEQFF
TGCGCCAGCAGCTTGGGACAAGCCTACAATGAGCAGTTCTTC
>TRBV19|NA|TRBJ1-3|NA
CASSAGWGNTIYF
TGTGCCAGTAGTGCCGGTTGGGGAAACACCATATATTTT
>TRBV3-1/TRBV3-2|NA|TRBJ1-2|TRBD1
CASSQTQGIGGYTF
TGTGCCAGCAGCCAAACACAGGGGATTGGCGGCTACACCTTC
>TRBV11-2|NA|TRBJ2-1|NA
CASSLVTGDNEQFF
TGTGCCAGCAGCTTAGTAACAGGCGACAATGAGCAGTTCTTC
>TRBV4-1|few|TRBJ1-1|NA
CASSQGSGAFF
TGCGCCAGCAGCCAGGGCAGCGGAGCTTTCTTT
>TRBV11-1|NA|TRBJ2-5|NA
CASSAEGLQETQYF
TGTGCCAGCAGCGCTGAGGGCCTCCAAGAGACCCAGTACTTC
>TRBV5-1|NA|TRBJ2-1|TRBD1
CASSALAGTGGPNEQFF
TGCGCCAGCAGCGCCCTAGCCGGGACAGGGGGGCCCAATGAGCAGTTCTTC
>TRBV29-1|NA|TRBJ2-1|NA
CSVRQALNEQFF
TGCAGCGTCAGGCAGGCCCTGAATGAGCAGTTCTTC
>TRBV21-1|NA|TRBJ1-5|NA
CASSKAAGKNNQPQHF
TGTGCCAGCAGCAAAGCAGCAGGGAAGAACAATCAGCCCCAGCATTTT
>TRBV12-5|NA|TRBJ2-1|TRBD2
CASGLVLPGLAGGRGNEQFF
TGTGCTAGTGGTTTGGTACTACCCGGACTAGCGGGGGGGCGAGGAAATGAGCAGTTCTTC